A single sample gave rise to the 7 T cell receptor beta chains below, sequenced in a study of shared clonotypes between healthy human individuals (dated by TCRdb to 2019 to 2021). Library preparation was by the immunoSEQ multiplex PCR assay. TCRdb mirrors the immuneACCESS table, restricted to in-frame sequences. Some clones are absent from its copies; in checked studies, under half trace to an unresolved V gene, and the reason for the others is unknown. The sample yields some 630,000 clones; approximately 75% were counted once. The ten top clones hold 1.8% of the sample. Sequencing was performed on memory CD4+ T cells sorted from blood. Taken with the paper, the label for cell subset or site translates to: CD45RA-negative fraction. These receptors were collected from a young woman in good health.

This rearrangement joins TRBV28 to TRBJ1-3; D is ambiguous. V shed 8 bases and J shed 4 bases, with 12 bases lying between them. CDR3 length: 13 residues. In germline, CDR1 is MDHEN, CDR2 SYDVKM. CDR3 sequence reads: CASAYPFGNTIYF. In nucleotides, the CDR3 is TGTGCCAGCGCTTACCCCTTCGGAAACACCATATATTTT.

The rearrangement joins TRBV28 to TRBJ1-2, with D perhaps TRBD1 (6 bases). Germline CDR1 is MDHEN and CDR2 is SYDVKM. Trimming took off 2 bases at V and 7 bases at J, with 14 bases between the two ends. The CDR3 has 14 residues. CDR3: CASSLTSRGVGYTF. Written as DNA, the CDR3 is TGTGCCAGCAGTTTAACGTCCAGGGGAGTTGGCTACACCTTC.

The rearrangement uses TRBV5-1 and TRBJ2-2; D is unclear. Trimming pared 4 bases from V and 5 bases from J, leaving 9 bases between. CDR3 length equals 13 residues. The V gene's germline CDR1 is SGHRS and CDR2 YFSETQ. The CDR3 DNA is TGCGCCAGCAGCCGTGACGTTACCGGGGAGCTGTTTTTT. It encodes CASSRDVTGELFF.

The chain combines TRBV15 with TRBJ2-5, with D possibly being TRBD1 or TRBD2 (5 bases each). Germline V gene sequence: CDR1 LNHNV, CDR2 YYDKDF (reference sequence). CDR3 length equals 17 residues. The V and J ends lost 2 bases and 5 bases respectively, with 21 bases between them. CDR3 residues: CATSRRGPGQGRETQYF. The CDR3 region has the DNA TGTGCCACCAGCAGACGGGGCCCCGGCCAGGGCCGGGAGACCCAGTACTTC.

This clone has only one observation. This rearrangement joins TRBV28 to TRBJ2-5; D is uncertain. The V end was cut by 2 bases, the J end by 0 bases, with 7 bases between. This CDR3 is 14 amino acids long. Germline values: CDR1 MDHEN, CDR2 SYDVKM. The CDR3 coding sequence is TGTGCCAGCAGTTTACACAGCAACCAAGAGACCCAGTACTTC. Its translation is CASSLHSNQETQYF.

This clone showed up just a few times. The chain carries TRBV5-1 and TRBJ2-3; perhaps TRBD2 as D (6 bases). V lost 0 bases, J lost 2 bases, and 13 bases lay in between. The germline gives CDR1 SGHRS, CDR2 YFSETQ. The CDR3 loop spans 16 amino acids. This chain's CDR3 is CASSLGLAHPTDTQYF. DNA of the CDR3: TGCGCCAGCAGCTTGGGGCTAGCGCACCCCACAGATACGCAGTATTTT.

The chain links TRBV19 to TRBJ2-4; 8 bases map to TRBD1. V shed 4 bases, J shed 8 bases, and the junction held 7 bases outside the gene matches. The germline gives CDR1 LNHDA, CDR2 SQIVND (reference sequence). This CDR3 has 14 amino acids. This CDR3 reads CASSTQGAQDIQYF. For the CDR3, the DNA is TGTGCCAGTAGTACCCAGGGGGCCCAGGACATTCAGTACTTC. Based on the CDR3 plus reference TRBV19 and TRBJ2-4, the full variable domain is DGGITQSPKYLFRKEGQNVTLSCEQNLNHDAMYWYRQDPGQGLRLIYYSQIVNDFQKGDIAEGYSVSREKKESFPLTVTSAQKNPTAFYLCASSTQGAQDIQYFGAGTRLSVL.